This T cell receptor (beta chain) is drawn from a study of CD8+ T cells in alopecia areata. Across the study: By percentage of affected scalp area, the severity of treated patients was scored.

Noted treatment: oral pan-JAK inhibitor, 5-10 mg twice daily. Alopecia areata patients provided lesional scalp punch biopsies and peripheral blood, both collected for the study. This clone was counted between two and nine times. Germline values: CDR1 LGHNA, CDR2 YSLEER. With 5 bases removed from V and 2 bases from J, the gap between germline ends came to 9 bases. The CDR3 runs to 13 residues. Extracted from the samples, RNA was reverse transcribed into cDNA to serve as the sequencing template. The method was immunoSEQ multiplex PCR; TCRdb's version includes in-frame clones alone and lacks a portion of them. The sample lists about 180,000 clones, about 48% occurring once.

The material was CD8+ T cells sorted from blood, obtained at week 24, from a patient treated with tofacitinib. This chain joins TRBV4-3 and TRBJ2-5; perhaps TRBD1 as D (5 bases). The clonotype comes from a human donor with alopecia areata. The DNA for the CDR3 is TGCGCCAGCAGCGACAGTTTACAAGAGACCCAGTACTTC. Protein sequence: CASSDSLQETQYF.